This TCR beta chain appears in the sequencing data of a study of Graves' ophthalmopathy and Graves' hyperthyroidism. Uncontrolled infections, pregnancy, lactation or other autoimmune diseases led to patient exclusion. The study, taken as a whole, reports: Thyroid clonotypes that were expanded above 0.001 frequency mostly also appeared in blood.

RNA transcripts were the source from which TCR beta CDR3 regions were amplified. HTBI-primed RT-PCR formed the first round, and a multiplex PCR formed the second. TCRdb redid the calling of the multiplex PCR reads with MiXCR, one entry per CDR3 protein. The sample yields about 500,000 distinct CDR3 sequences, roughly 14% seen once. The V gene's germline CDR1 is MGHDK and CDR2 SYGVNS. The ends were cut back, 3 bases at V and 2 bases at J, with 6 bases in the middle. This CDR3 region has 13 residues. This clonotype appeared many times. Antigen: not known. Sequencing was performed on blood. The chain is built from TRBV25-1 and TRBJ2-3; D gene ambiguous. This TCR was recovered from a woman in her twenties or thirties with Graves' ophthalmopathy. The CDR3 sequence is CASSEIFTDTQYF. The CDR3 DNA reads as TGTGCCAGCAGTGAGATTTTCACAGATACGCAGTATTTT.